These T cell receptor beta chains were read from a single sample in a study of CD8 T cells in ankylosing spondylitis. TCRdb itself ran the 5' RACE reads through MiXCR, one entry per CDR3 protein. The repertoire holds 250,000 to 350,000 distinct CDR3 sequences, with around 21% as singletons. Sequencing was performed on blood, either unsorted or a sorted T cell fraction (not recorded which). These receptors were obtained from a female donor with ankylosing spondylitis or in good health (not recorded which). Each CDR3 is given with its conserved first and last residue.

V | CDR3
TRBV6-1 | CASTSSAGATTGELFF
TRBV20-1 | CSAPGTGGTAFF
TRBV15 | CATSRGYGPRNTEAFF
TRBV9 | CASGGLADNEQFF
TRBV12-3/TRBV12-4 | CASSLGTGPLEQYF
TRBV20-1 | CSARDPASGLYNEQFF
TRBV10-3 | CAITLGGSTDTQYF
TRBV20-1 | CSALGGPSYEQYF
TRBV11-2 | CASSTPGLYNEQFF
TRBV12-3/TRBV12-4 | CASSFRGPKVDEKLFF
TRBV7-8 | CASRQGRSRGNQPQHF
TRBV5-1 | CASSPESASQETQYF
TRBV5-4 | CASSPRQGVTEAFF
TRBV10-3 | CATGSLAGGLDTQYF
TRBV12-3/TRBV12-4 | CASSFRPGDTQYF
TRBV5-1 | CASSRSGSYNEQFF
TRBV5-1 | CASSFIPGRSSKNYGYTF
TRBV25-1 | CASSPRTGIYGYTF
TRBV6-1 | CASSERMGNSPLHF
TRBV9 | CASSVEHVGTQYF
TRBV4-2 | CASSQVSLAGGHNEQFF
TRBV28 | CASLGQLNTEAFF
TRBV6-6 | CASSYRTTDTQYF
TRBV20-1 | CSAYDDRGENIQYF
TRBV9 | CASSVDLAGSTDTQYF
TRBV12-3/TRBV12-4 | CASSPGTSGRYEQYF
TRBV9 | CASSLTGLAETQYF
TRBV4-2 | CASSQVGATNEKLFF
TRBV12-3/TRBV12-4 | CASSQVGASTDTQYF